The subject of this entry is one T cell receptor beta chain. Its target is unknown. PCR primers comprised 60 Vbeta and 13 Jbeta primers. The table came from immunoSEQ multiplex PCR; TCRdb's copy has only in-frame clones and leaves some out. This table holds 200,000 to 250,000 clones, 70% found once. The V gene end was trimmed by 6 bases and the J gene end by 4 bases; junction bases not matched to a gene: 9. The germline V gene encodes CDR1 MNHNY and CDR2 SVGAGI (reference sequence). The CDR3 has 16 residues. These data are taken from a study of cytomegalovirus exposure and HLA in healthy donors. Notes on the study in general: Under in vitro conditions, three CMV-associated chains were confirmed as specific for CMV antigens. Later genetic work tied a missense DCLRE1C variant to beta-chain V and J trimming.

The chain carries TRBV6-6 and TRBJ1-5; 10 nucleotides agree with TRBD1. The sequence was obtained from a man aged 40-55 years in good health and CMV-seropositive. Sequencing was done on a sample of PBMCs. In DNA, the CDR3 is TGTGCCAGCAGCCGACGGGGACAGGGGACGAATCAGCCCCAGCATTTT. It specifies CASSRRGQGTNQPQHF.